The entry below describes one TCR beta chain. TCRdb's copy holds only in-frame clones and misses some; the assay was immunoSEQ multiplex PCR. The table records 1,100,000 or so clones, around three quarters of them present only once. The data stem from a study of shared clonotypes between healthy human individuals. This CDR3 region has 15 residues. Germline V gives CDR1 LNHNV, CDR2 YYDKDF (reference sequence). With 0 bases clipped from V and 3 bases from J, the junction kept 2 bases outside the gene matches. This chain links TRBV15 with TRBJ2-7; 10 bases are shared with TRBD1. The sample taken for sequencing was memory CD4+ T cells from PBMCs. Subset described: CD45RA-negative fraction. This TCR derives from a man aged 18 to 29 in good health. Some clones in this sample may be carry-over from other donors' samples. The CDR3 sequence: CATSRERDRGYEQYF. The CDR3 nucleotides are TGTGCCACCAGCAGAGAAAGGGACAGGGGCTACGAGCAGTACTTC.